A single sample is the source of the 19 T cell receptor beta chains below, sequenced in a study of T-cell memory formation after mild COVID-19. One entry per CDR3 protein, called by TCRdb with MiXCR from the 5' RACE reads. The data contain approximately 350,000 distinct CDR3 sequences, approximately 15% of them singletons. The specimen sequenced was PBMCs or a T cell subset sorted from them (not recorded which). The source is a man aged 18 to 30 who had mild COVID-19 (a few samples of this study predate the infection). Cell type and time point are not known.

This clonotype has a count of ten or more. The V and J genes are TRBV5-1 and TRBJ2-1; D is possibly TRBD1 or TRBD2 (5 bases each). V lost 0 bases and J 2 bases, leaving 12 bases between the germline ends. From germline, CDR1 is SGHRS and CDR2 YFSETQ. This CDR3 region has 16 residues. The CDR3 region is CASSLGGYLAYNEQFF. DNA of the CDR3: TGCGCCAGCAGCTTGGGGGGGTACCTTGCCTACAATGAGCAGTTCTTC.

This clonotype turned up a few times. The J gene is TRBJ2-3, the V gene TRBV7-9, with TRBD1 as a possible D gene (6 bases). The germline V gene encodes CDR1 SEHNR and CDR2 FQNEAQ (reference sequence). The CDR3 totals 15 residues. V shed 5 bases and J shed 5 bases, with 17 bases lying between them. The CDR3 DNA sequence: TGTGCCAGCAGCAAGCTTGGGGGCGCGGAAGATACGCAGTATTTT. Residues: CASSKLGGAEDTQYF.

This clonotype came up a few times. The chain carries TRBV9 and TRBJ2-3, with 7 nucleotides matching TRBD1. The ends lost 0 bases at V and 3 bases at J; junction bases unmatched: 4. The CDR3 spans 15 residues. The germline gives CDR1 SGDLS, CDR2 YYNGEE. The CDR3 DNA sequence: TGTGCCAGCAGCGTAGGGGCCAGGGGGACAGATACGCAGTATTTT. Its protein product is CASSVGARGTDTQYF.

Only a few counts were recorded for this clonotype. The CDR3 region has the DNA TGTGCCAGCGGGGGGGGACAGGGGATCAATCAGCCCCAGCATTTT. Encoded protein: CASGGGQGINQPQHF. This chain uses TRBV2 with TRBJ1-5; 10 nucleotides agree with TRBD1. V was pared by 8 bases and J by 3 bases, with 7 bases of the junction left unmatched. CDR3 size: 15 residues. Germline assignment: CDR1 SNHLY and CDR2 FYNNEI.

The rearrangement uses TRBV3-1 and TRBJ1-6, with 8 positions matching TRBD1. The CDR3 consists of 18 residues. Germline values: CDR1 LGHDT, CDR2 YNNKEL (reference sequence). With 4 bases clipped from V and 6 bases from J, the junction kept 14 bases outside the gene matches. CDR3 DNA: TGTGCCAGCAGCCTCAAGCCCGGGACAGGAGTGGCTAATTCACCCCTCCACTTT. This translates into CASSLKPGTGVANSPLHF.

The sample holds a few counts of this clonotype. The chain is built from TRBV2 and TRBJ2-5; D possibly corresponds to TRBD2 (6 bases). Per the germline V gene, CDR1 is SNHLY and CDR2 is FYNNEI. Trimming removed 7 bases at V and 4 bases at J, with 13 bases between. The CDR3 is 13 residues long. CDR3 nucleotides: TGTGCCAGCACCGCAGTGGGAGGAGAGACCCAGTACTTC. This translates into CASTAVGGETQYF.

The table lists this clonotype with a few counts. The chain is built from TRBV6-5 and TRBJ1-1; 9 bases fit TRBD1. The trim removed 8 bases at V and 0 bases at J, leaving 10 bases unmatched. The germline gives CDR1 MNHEY, CDR2 SVGAGI. The CDR3 contains 16 residues. As DNA, the CDR3 is TGTGCCAGCCTTTCCGGGACAGGGAGAATGAACACTGAAGCTTTCTTT. It is translated as CASLSGTGRMNTEAFF.

This clonotype was detected many times. V gene TRBV6-1 combines with J gene TRBJ2-4; the D gene is possibly TRBD1 (6 bases). V lost 8 bases to trimming and J lost 4 bases, with 9 bases between them. Germline loops: CDR1 MNHNS, CDR2 SASEGT. This CDR3 region has 12 residues. CDR3 DNA: TGTGCCAGCTCGGACAGTAAAAACATTCAGTACTTC. This gives the protein CASSDSKNIQYF.

The table lists this clonotype with many counts. J is TRBJ2-5 and V is TRBV18; no definite D call. With 2 bases removed from V and 4 bases from J, the gap between germline ends came to 11 bases. The V gene's germline CDR1 is KGHSH and CDR2 LQKENI. CDR3 size: 14 residues. The CDR3 region is CASSPSFAGETQYF. The CDR3 DNA is TGTGCCAGCTCACCAAGCTTTGCAGGAGAGACCCAGTACTTC. Combining the CDR3 with reference TRBV18 and TRBJ2-5 gives the whole variable domain NAGVMQNPRHLVRRRGQEARLRCSPMKGHSHVYWYRQLPEEGLKFMVYLQKENIIDESGMPKERFSAEFPKEGPSILRIQQVVRGDSAAYFCASSPSFAGETQYFGPGTRLLVL.

V is TRBV3-1 and J is TRBJ1-5; the D gene is possibly TRBD1 (6 bases). V was clipped by 4 bases and J by 0 bases, with 10 bases between them. Per germline, CDR1 LGHDT and CDR2 YNNKEL (reference sequence). The length of the CDR3 is 15 residues. CDR3 sequence (DNA): TGTGCCAGCAGCCGAGCAGGGGATAGCAATCAGCCCCAGCATTTT. It codes for CASSRAGDSNQPQHF.

This clonotype was found many times. The chain joins TRBV10-3 to TRBJ1-1, with 7 positions matching TRBD1. Germline CDR1 and CDR2: ENHRY and SYGVKD. The J segment lost 3 bases and the V segment lost 4 bases, leaving 8 bases of the junction unmatched. CDR3 length: 15 residues. This chain's CDR3 is CAISGQGKRDTEAFF. The CDR3 nucleotides are TGTGCCATCAGTGGACAGGGAAAGCGGGACACTGAAGCTTTCTTT.

CDR3 amino acids: CASSAGTGLGYTF. DNA of the CDR3: TGTGCCAGCAGCGCCGGGACAGGCTTGGGCTACACCTTC. This sequence joins TRBV9 and TRBJ1-2; TRBD1 matches at 8 bases. Unmatched junction bases numbered 6, after V lost 3 bases and J lost 8 bases. Germline-derived CDR1 and CDR2 are SGDLS and YYNGEE. The CDR3 loop spans 13 amino acids.

This clonotype has only a few counts. The chain links TRBV7-2 to TRBJ2-7; D tentatively reads TRBD1 or TRBD2 (6 bases each). V lost 8 bases and J lost 3, with 23 bases in between. This CDR3 has 16 amino acids. Germline V lookup: CDR1 SGHTA, CDR2 FQGNSA. DNA of the CDR3: TGTGCCAGCGGGCCGGAGGGGGACGGACCTTACTACGAGCAGTACTTC. It is translated as CASGPEGDGPYYEQYF.

This clonotype was observed at least ten times. The genes are TRBV7-9 and TRBJ2-7, with D uncertain. This CDR3 has 14 amino acids. Germline CDR1 and CDR2: SEHNR and FQNEAQ (reference sequence). V shed 5 bases and J shed 3 bases, with 14 bases lying between them. CDR3 residues: CASSPPGRIYEQYV. DNA of the CDR3: TGTGCCAGCAGCCCGCCTGGACGGATCTACGAGCAGTACGTC.

This clonotype was observed a handful of times. The chain joins TRBV28 to TRBJ2-7; the match to TRBD1 covers 7 bases. The CDR3 loop spans 14 amino acids. CDR1 and CDR2 from the germline V gene are MDHEN and SYDVKM. V shed 7 bases and J 2 bases; nucleotides not matched to a gene: 8. The CDR3 here is CASTPGTVPYEQYF. CDR3 bases: TGTGCCAGCACCCCCGGGACAGTGCCCTACGAGCAGTACTTC. The full variable domain, rest sourced from reference TRBV28 and TRBJ2-7, is DVKVTQSSRYLVKRTGEKVFLECVQDMDHENMFWYRQDPGLGLRLIYFSYDVKMKEKGDIPEGYSVSREKKERFSLILESASTNQTSMYLCASTPGTVPYEQYFGPGTRLTVT.

CDR3 protein: CASSLVAAGRETQYF. The CDR3 DNA sequence: TGTGCCAGCAGCTTGGTGGCCGCCGGACGGGAGACCCAGTACTTC. This rearrangement joins TRBV5-6 to TRBJ2-5, with unresolved D. V was shortened by 0 bases and J by 5 bases, with 14 bases between the two germline ends. Germline CDR1 SGHDT, CDR2 YYEEEE. This CDR3 has 15 amino acids.

The CDR3 here is CASSLMVFTEAFF. CDR3 bases: TGTGCCAGCAGTTTAATGGTCTTCACTGAAGCTTTCTTT. This chain joins TRBV12-3 or TRBV12-4 and TRBJ1-1; D remains unclear. The V and J ends lost 2 bases and 4 bases respectively, with 8 bases between them. CDR3 size: 13 residues.

This clonotype was found many times. The rearrangement uses TRBV25-1 and TRBJ2-5; 10 nucleotides match TRBD1. The CDR3 has 16 residues. Germline loops: CDR1 MGHDK, CDR2 SYGVNS. Losses at the gene ends were 3 bases for V and 5 bases for J; bases not matched to a gene: 9. The chain's CDR3 is CASSDLTGTGVETQYF. The CDR3 bases are TGTGCCAGCAGTGATCTAACCGGGACAGGGGTCGAGACCCAGTACTTC.

This clonotype was detected only a few times. V gene TRBV7-8 combines with J gene TRBJ2-3, with 8 nucleotides matching TRBD2. The trim removed 0 bases at V and 4 bases at J, leaving 9 bases unmatched. CDR3 length: 17 residues. CDR1 SGHVS and CDR2 FQNEAQ come from the germline V gene. This chain's CDR3 is CASSLASTGGPSDTQYF. The CDR3 DNA follows: TGTGCCAGCAGCTTAGCGTCGACGGGGGGGCCATCAGATACGCAGTATTTT.